The T cell receptor (beta chain) under discussion was sequenced for a study of T cell clonality in common variable immunodeficiency. Overall study results and limits: T cell subpopulation sequencing would be needed to explain CVID clonality. Patient heterogeneity in the CVID cohort limited correlations between repertoire features and clinical complications.

Some clones are missing from TCRdb's copy, which holds only in-frame ones; the method was immunoSEQ multiplex PCR. This sample has 50,000 to 65,000 clones and no singletons, with roughly 1.5% in the ten largest. The length of the CDR3 is 15 residues. CDR1 is MRHNA, CDR2 SNTAGT, per germline. V shed 5 bases and J 5 bases; nucleotides not matched to a gene: 3. This clone was counted ten times or more. What it binds is unknown. The sequence runs out 3 residues before the end of the CDR3; the remainder is reconstructed from the germline J gene. The sequence came from a person aged 18-70 years in good health. The sequenced sample was peripheral blood mononuclear cells. This chain connects TRBV6-4 to TRBJ2-1; 13 bases are shared with TRBD2. The chain's CDR3 is CASSSGTSGNNEQFF. CDR3 bases read: TGTGCCAGCAGTTCCGGGACTAGCGGGAACAATGAG.